The clone carrying this TCR beta chain was counted a few times. The antigen remains unidentified. This entry belongs to a study of Graves' ophthalmopathy and Graves' hyperthyroidism. About the study: Calling hyperthyroidism stable required that no ophthalmopathy show up within 18 months of follow-up.

With 1 base removed from V and 7 bases from J, the gap between germline ends came to 19 bases. The CDR3 length is 15 residues. Germline-derived CDR1 and CDR2 are DFQATT and SNEGSKA (reference sequence). Scientists amplified the TCR beta CDR3 regions from RNA transcripts. Investigators did first-round RT-PCR with HTBI primers, then second-round multiplex PCR. A single record per CDR3 protein comes from TCRdb applying MiXCR to the multiplex PCR reads. Of around 1,000,000 distinct CDR3 sequences in the sample, around a third were seen once. Overall study findings and caveats: Detection in blood was also observed for most expanded thyroid clonotypes above 0.001 frequency.

Aged 18 to 65, hyperthyroidism patients had been newly diagnosed, with under 2 months' duration. Clinical symptoms and serum thyroxine were used for diagnosis; TRAb, thyroid ultrasound and orbital computed tomography were also relied on. Sequenced: peripheral blood or thyroid tissue (not recorded which). The TCR sequence derives from an adult man with Graves' hyperthyroidism. The gene calls are TRBV20-1 and TRBJ2-5; D gene uncertain. CDR3 in amino acids: CSARGTVYPGWTQYF. In nucleotides, the CDR3 is TGCAGTGCTAGAGGGACCGTTTACCCGGGTTGGACCCAGTACTTC.